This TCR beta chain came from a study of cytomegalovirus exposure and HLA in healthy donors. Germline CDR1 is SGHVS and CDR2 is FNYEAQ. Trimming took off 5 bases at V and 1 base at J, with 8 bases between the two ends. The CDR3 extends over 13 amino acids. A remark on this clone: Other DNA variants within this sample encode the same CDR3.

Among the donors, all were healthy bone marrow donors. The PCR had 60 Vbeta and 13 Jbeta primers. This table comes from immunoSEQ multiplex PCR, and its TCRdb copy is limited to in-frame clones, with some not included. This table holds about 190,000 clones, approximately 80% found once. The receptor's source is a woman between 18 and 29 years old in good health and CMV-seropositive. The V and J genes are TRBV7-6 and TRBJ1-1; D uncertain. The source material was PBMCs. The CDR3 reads CASSLSGNTEAFF. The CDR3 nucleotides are TGTGCCAGCAGCCTGTCGGGGAACACTGAAGCTTTCTTT.